The T cell receptor (beta chain) described here comes from a study of OX40 agonist ivuxolimab in advanced cancers. Looking at the study overall: Patients took ivuxolimab, an agonistic anti-OX40 (CD134) antibody. Cancers in dose escalation were hepatocellular, melanoma, renal cell and head and neck.

Germline V gives CDR1 SGHTA, CDR2 FQGNSA. The ends were cut back, 3 bases at V and 6 bases at J, with 13 bases in the middle. The CDR3 is 14 residues long. About this clone itself: Antigen unknown.

Findings and caveats of the study: Researchers did not determine the expanded peripheral T cells' antigen specificity.

Clones were read by immunoSEQ multiplex PCR, and TCRdb kept only the in-frame ones, dropping some. The data hold some 98,000 clones, with roughly 80% observed a single time. This receptor was obtained from an adult with an advanced solid tumor such as melanoma, head and neck, liver or kidney cancer. This specimen was CD4+ or CD8+ T cells sorted from blood, taken in a trial of the OX40 agonist ivuxolimab. V is TRBV7-2 and J is TRBJ2-3; D is possibly TRBD2 (6 bases). The CDR3 DNA follows: TGTGCCAGCAGCTTCATGCTGGGGAGGGATACGCAGTATTTT. As protein: CASSFMLGRDTQYF.